This paragraph reports one T cell receptor beta chain. These data come from a study of blood T cell repertoires in COVID-19. CDR3 size: 15 residues. V lost 2 bases, J lost 4 bases, and 6 bases stayed unmatched. Germline lookup yields CDR1 GTSNPN and CDR2 SVGIG (reference sequence). Assay used: immunoSEQ multiplex PCR; TCRdb lists only in-frame clones, some missing. The repertoire holds more than 150,000 clones, with 75% to 90% as singletons. Sequencing used peripheral blood. V usage is TRBV30 and J usage is TRBJ2-3; 10 nucleotides match TRBD2. This sequence originates from a man between 65 and 85 years old with active or convalescent COVID-19. The CDR3 nucleotides are TGTGCCTGGAGTTCGGCTAGCGGGAGTGCAGATACGCAGTATTTT. This gives the protein CAWSSASGSADTQYF.